This is a list of T cell receptor beta chains from one sample in a study of blood T cell repertoires in COVID-19. Sequencing was performed with immunoSEQ multiplex PCR; in TCRdb, only in-frame clones are kept and a portion is missing. The sample records 160,000 or so clones, about four fifths being singletons. Input material: peripheral blood. These receptors were collected from a man in his fifties or sixties with acute or convalescent COVID-19. CDR3s leave out the opening cysteine and the closing phenylalanine or tryptophan. Part of the rows lack a size; the others show once, few, many or a class for expanded clones.

cdr3_aa | j_call | clone_size | v_call
ASTIQGFSPGEGYGYT | TRBJ1-2 | NA | TRBV9
ASSLSGGFLYEQY | TRBJ2-7 | NA | TRBV6-5
AWSGGYSNQPQH | TRBJ1-5 | NA | TRBV30
ASSVGFGSSLAGQY | TRBJ2-7 | NA | TRBV9
ASSPDRDSEKLF | TRBJ1-4 | NA | TRBV2
ASSVDPGDST | TRBJ1-2 | NA | TRBV9
ASSQDRGQPQH | TRBJ1-5 | many | TRBV3-1/TRBV3-2
ASEGGPGQGNIGYT | TRBJ1-2 | NA | TRBV2
ASSMALGVDIQY | TRBJ2-4 | NA | TRBV19
ASSYDRQTGSEQY | TRBJ2-7 | NA | TRBV6-6
ASLRGGHDYEQY | TRBJ2-7 | NA | TRBV28
ASSLLALGEQY | TRBJ2-7 | NA | TRBV12-3/TRBV12-4
ASTPGTGTYEQY | TRBJ2-7 | NA | TRBV19
ASSQDPRLAGALSYEQY | TRBJ2-7 | NA | TRBV4-2
ASRGGREVLF | TRBJ1-4 | NA | TRBV28
ASSTQGASNQPQH | TRBJ1-5 | NA | TRBV19
ASSLQGQPNEKLF | TRBJ1-4 | NA | TRBV7-9
ASSLARRGSYEQY | TRBJ2-7 | NA | TRBV11-2